The 25 T cell receptor beta chains given below trace back to one sample, sequenced in a study of blood T cell repertoires in COVID-19. TCRdb keeps only in-frame clones here, not all; method: immunoSEQ multiplex PCR. The sample yields some 270,000 clones, around 84% seen once. The source material was PBMCs or T cells enriched from blood (not recorded which). The receptors shown here come from a woman between 45 and 65 years old who had been exposed to COVID-19.

The rearrangement uses TRBV27 and TRBJ1-2, with a tentative D call TRBD1 (6 bases). From germline, CDR1 is MNHEY and CDR2 SMNVEV (reference sequence). Trimming removed 5 bases at V and 2 bases at J, with 12 bases between. The CDR3 is made up of 14 amino acids. CDR3 amino acids: CASSPGTFNYGYTF. The DNA of the CDR3 is TGTGCCAGCAGTCCCGGGACATTCAACTATGGCTACACCTTC.

The CDR3 here is CASSLTQADNSPLHF. CDR3 nucleotide sequence: TGTGCCAGCAGCTTAACGCAGGCCGATAATTCACCCCTCCACTTT. The V call is TRBV7-2, the J call TRBJ1-6; D ambiguous. The CDR3 extends over 15 amino acids. Germline CDR1 is SGHTA and CDR2 is FQGNSA. Trimming left V 2 bases short and J 5 bases short, with 10 bases between.

The chain joins TRBV12-3 or TRBV12-4 to TRBJ2-3; D is unclear. The V end lost 6 bases, the J end lost 4 bases, and 11 bases lay between the germline ends. The CDR3 runs 13 residues. CDR3 loop: CASSWRSPDTQYF. For the CDR3, the DNA is TGTGCCAGCAGCTGGCGGTCCCCAGATACGCAGTATTTT.

V usage is TRBV12-3 or TRBV12-4 and J usage is TRBJ1-1, with D possibly matching TRBD1 (6 bases). CDR3 length equals 13 residues. V dropped 4 bases and J dropped 5 bases, with 11 bases sitting between them. CDR3 DNA sequence: TGTGCCAGCAGTTCAGGGGTCAGGACTGAAGCTTTCTTT. The encoded protein is CASSSGVRTEAFF.

The chain links TRBV27 to TRBJ2-6, with 7 bases lining up with TRBD1. The V and J ends lost 9 bases and 0 bases, in that order; junction bases with no gene match: 8. The CDR3 has 16 amino acids. The germline V gene has CDR1 MNHEY and CDR2 SMNVEV (reference sequence). CDR3 region: CARLRQGFSGANVLTF. CDR3 DNA: TGTGCCAGGCTACGACAGGGCTTCTCTGGGGCCAACGTCCTGACTTTC.

This clone occurred once. The chain uses TRBV18 and TRBJ1-1; D gene unclear. CDR1 and CDR2 (germline): KGHSH, LQKENI. V shed 0 bases and J shed 2 bases, with 4 bases lying between them. CDR3 size: 13 residues. The CDR3, as DNA: TGTGCCAGCTCACCACCGCTAAACACTGAAGCTTTCTTT. Translated: CASSPPLNTEAFF.

The genes are TRBV7-2 and TRBJ1-1; D might be TRBD1 (5 bases). This CDR3 has 13 amino acids. Germline V gene lookup returns CDR1 SGHTA and CDR2 FQGNSA. Trimming removed 4 bases from V and 5 bases from J, with 11 bases in between. CDR3 loop: CASSWGGPTEAFF. The CDR3 coding sequence is TGTGCCAGCAGCTGGGGCGGACCGACTGAAGCTTTCTTT. Drawing the rest from reference TRBV7-2 and TRBJ1-1, the complete variable domain is GAGVSQSPSNKVTEKGKDVELRCDPISGHTALYWYRQSLGQGLEFLIYFQGNSAPDKSGLPSDRFSAERTGGSVSTLTIQRTQQEDSAVYLCASSWGGPTEAFFGQGTRLTVV.

This chain connects TRBV7-2 to TRBJ1-5; the match to TRBD1 covers 7 bases. The germline gives CDR1 SGHTA, CDR2 FQGNSA. Unmatched junction bases numbered 5, after V lost 5 bases and J lost 4 bases. This CDR3 contains 14 residues. Here the CDR3 DNA reads TGTGCCAGCAGCCGGGCAGGGGGGAATCAGCCCCAGCATTTT. It codes for CASSRAGGNQPQHF.

The J gene is TRBJ1-5, the V gene TRBV28; 8 nucleotides line up with TRBD1. In germline, CDR1 is MDHEN, CDR2 SYDVKM. The CDR3 covers 15 residues. V lost 5 bases and J lost 4; bases outside the gene matches: 7. The chain's CDR3 is CASSKGTGQNQPQHF. CDR3 nucleotides: TGTGCCAGCAGTAAAGGGACAGGTCAAAATCAGCCCCAGCATTTT.

This chain connects TRBV5-5 to TRBJ1-1; D may be TRBD1 (5 bases). The V gene's germline CDR1 is SGHKS and CDR2 YYEKEE (reference sequence). Trimming removed 4 bases at V and 3 bases at J, with 19 bases between. This CDR3 is 16 amino acids long. CDR3 protein: CASSLLGEGWDTEAFF. The CDR3, as DNA: TGTGCCAGCAGCCTATTGGGGGAGGGGTGGGACACTGAAGCTTTCTTT. The complete variable domain, with remaining parts taken from reference TRBV5-5 and TRBJ1-1, reads DAGVTQSPTHLIKTRGQQVTLRCSPISGHKSVSWYQQVLGQGPQFIFQYYEKEERGRGNFPDRFSARQFPNYSSELNVNALLLGDSALYLCASSLLGEGWDTEAFFGQGTRLTVV.

This chain uses TRBV19 with TRBJ1-6; D is possibly TRBD1 (5 bases). The germline gives CDR1 LNHDA, CDR2 SQIVND (reference sequence). V was trimmed by 4 bases and J by 10 bases, leaving 23 bases between them. The CDR3 spans 17 residues. CDR3 in DNA: TGTGCCAGTAGTACAACTCGGACGGGGGGATTAGGGTCACCCCTCCACTTT. Translation: CASSTTRTGGLGSPLHF.

The chain employs TRBV11-2 and TRBJ2-5, with a tentative D call TRBD2 (6 bases). Trimming pared 5 bases from V and 2 bases from J, leaving 12 bases between. The germline CDR1 and CDR2 sequences are SGHAT and FQNNGV. This CDR3 spans 14 amino acids. CDR3 region: CASSLAGSQETQYF. CDR3 sequence (DNA): TGTGCCAGCAGCCTGGCGGGGAGTCAAGAGACCCAGTACTTC.

V gene TRBV7-3 combines with J gene TRBJ2-7; 9 bases match TRBD2. V was pared by 3 bases and J by 5 bases, with 8 bases of the junction left unmatched. Per germline, CDR1 SGHTA and CDR2 FQGTGA. There are 15 residues in the CDR3. The CDR3, as DNA: TGTGCCAGCAGCTTGTTCGGGACTAGCAGCGACGAGCAGTACTTC. Translated: CASSLFGTSSDEQYF.

The chain has TRBV19 and TRBJ1-2, with D unresolved. V was pared by 6 bases and J by 2 bases, with 10 bases between. This CDR3 has 13 amino acids. Germline V gene data show CDR1 as LNHDA and CDR2 as SQIVND (reference sequence). DNA of the CDR3: TGTGCCAGTAGCGTCGACACCAACTATGGCTACACCTTC. It is translated as CASSVDTNYGYTF.

The CDR3 region has the DNA TGTGCCAGTAGACCGGACAGGGGGCGGCAGCCCCAGCATTTT. Translated, it gives CASRPDRGRQPQHF. The J gene is TRBJ1-5, the V gene TRBV19; 11 nucleotides line up with TRBD1. After removal of 6 bases from V and 7 bases from J, the junction contained 5 bases not matched to a gene. Germline V gene sequence: CDR1 LNHDA, CDR2 SQIVND (reference sequence). This CDR3 is 14 amino acids long.

CDR3: CASSHGGIGYTF. In DNA form, the CDR3 reads TGTGCCAGCAGTCACGGGGGAATCGGCTACACCTTC. The rearrangement uses TRBV28 and TRBJ1-2; weak D call: TRBD1 (5 bases). The CDR3 consists of 12 residues. V lost 5 bases and J lost 8, with 12 bases in between. Germline V gene data show CDR1 as MDHEN and CDR2 as SYDVKM.

This chain uses TRBV28 with TRBJ2-5; D is unresolved. Germline lookup yields CDR1 MDHEN and CDR2 SYDVKM. The CDR3 runs to 13 residues. V shed 4 bases and J shed 0 bases, with 6 bases lying between them. In DNA, the CDR3 is TGTGCCAGCAGTTACCCTAACCAAGAGACCCAGTACTTC. Its protein is CASSYPNQETQYF.

This CDR3 is CASSLFPTGELFF. The CDR3, as DNA: TGTGCCAGCAGCTTATTTCCTACCGGGGAGCTGTTTTTT. This sequence joins TRBV11-2 and TRBJ2-2; D not certain. Germline-derived CDR1 and CDR2 are SGHAT and FQNNGV. The CDR3 has 13 residues. V lost 2 bases, J lost 5 bases, and 6 bases lay in between.

The V gene is TRBV2, the J gene TRBJ2-5; no clear D gene. V was cut by 1 base and J by 2 bases, with 5 bases left in between. The CDR3 is 13 residues long. Germline V gene lookup returns CDR1 SNHLY and CDR2 FYNNEI. The CDR3 loop reads CASSEVAQETQYF. The CDR3 bases are TGTGCCAGCAGTGAAGTAGCACAAGAGACCCAGTACTTC.

This clone was seen just once. The chain carries TRBV5-5 and TRBJ2-3; D call uncertain. This CDR3 region has 16 residues. The V gene lost 3 bases and the J gene lost 3 bases, with 17 bases spanning the gap. Germline CDR1 SGHKS, CDR2 YYEKEE (reference sequence). CDR3 coding DNA: TGTGCCAGCAGCTCCATCGGGTCCGGCCTGACAGATACGCAGTATTTT. Protein: CASSSIGSGLTDTQYF. Full variable domain (rest looked up from reference TRBV5-5 and TRBJ2-3): DAGVTQSPTHLIKTRGQQVTLRCSPISGHKSVSWYQQVLGQGPQFIFQYYEKEERGRGNFPDRFSARQFPNYSSELNVNALLLGDSALYLCASSSIGSGLTDTQYFGPGTRLTVL.

The chain uses TRBV5-1 and TRBJ2-2, with 7 bases identical to TRBD2. After removal of 4 bases from V and 6 bases from J, the junction contained 6 bases not matched to a gene. The CDR3 extends over 14 amino acids. Germline V CDR1 and CDR2: SGHRS, YFSETQ. The CDR3 here is CASSVGLVSGELFF. CDR3 DNA: TGCGCCAGCAGCGTCGGACTAGTTTCCGGGGAGCTGTTTTTT.

This sequence joins TRBV27 and TRBJ2-6; 7 positions match TRBD1. The CDR3 runs 17 residues. V trimming: 4 bases; J trimming: 1 base; junction bases outside the gene matches: 7. From germline, CDR1 is MNHEY and CDR2 SMNVEV (reference sequence). The CDR3 loop is CASSSDRAPSGANVLTF. The DNA for the CDR3 is TGTGCCAGCAGTTCCGACAGGGCACCGTCTGGGGCCAACGTCCTGACTTTC.

The chain is built from TRBV6-5 and TRBJ1-2, with 8 positions matching TRBD1. Looked up from germline, CDR1 is MNHEY and CDR2 is SVGAGI. The CDR3 loop spans 15 amino acids. V shed 4 bases and J 6 bases; nucleotides not matched to a gene: 10. The CDR3 DNA is TGTGCCAGCAGTTTCTTCCGGACAGGGACGGATGGCTACACCTTC. Its protein is CASSFFRTGTDGYTF.

V usage is TRBV5-1 and J usage is TRBJ2-3; 9 bases fit TRBD2. The CDR3 runs to 16 residues. V was clipped by 0 bases and J by 3 bases; unmatched bases: 5. The germline gives CDR1 SGHRS, CDR2 YFSETQ. Here the CDR3 DNA reads TGCGCCAGCAGCTTGGGAGCTAGCGGGGCTACAGATACGCAGTATTTT. Amino acid sequence: CASSLGASGATDTQYF.

This clone has only a few counts. The chain links TRBV7-6 to TRBJ1-2; 7 nucleotides align to TRBD1. V was pared by 5 bases and J by 3 bases, with 12 bases of the junction left unmatched. The CDR3 consists of 16 residues. The germline V gene encodes CDR1 SGHVS and CDR2 FNYEAQ. This CDR3 reads CASSPRQGKIDYGYTF. DNA for the CDR3: TGTGCCAGCAGCCCCCGACAGGGTAAAATTGACTATGGCTACACCTTC.